This is a list of T cell receptor beta chains from one sample in a study of blood T cell repertoires in COVID-19. The data were produced by immunoSEQ multiplex PCR, yet TCRdb's version contains in-frame clones alone and is incomplete. Here the sample spans more than 250,000 clones, roughly nine tenths being singletons. The specimen sequenced was PBMCs or T cells enriched from blood (not recorded which). These receptors all stem from a woman in her twenties or thirties who had recovered from COVID-19. Both conserved end residues are part of each CDR3. A D gene is named only where the DNA matches it firmly. Size tells how often a clone was seen (once, few, many) or the class of an expanded clone, and some rows leave it out.

>NA|TRBJ1-1|TRBV7-3|once
CASSALRFSNTEAFF
TGTGCCAGCAGCGCACTCAGGTTTTCGAACACTGAAGCTTTCTTT
>TRBD2|TRBJ2-7|TRBV7-2|NA
CASSLGGAGGYEQYF
TGTGCCAGCAGCTTAGGGGGGGCGGGAGGCTACGAGCAGTACTTC
>NA|TRBJ1-5|TRBV21-1|NA
CASRRMGARYSNQPQHF
TGTGCCAGCAGACGGATGGGGGCGAGATATAGCAATCAGCCCCAGCATTTT
>TRBD2|TRBJ2-3|TRBV5-4|NA
CASSLEVAGGIDTQYF
TGTGCCAGCAGCTTGGAAGTAGCGGGAGGGATAGATACGCAGTATTTT
>NA|TRBJ1-1|TRBV24-1|NA
CATSALYGEAFF
TGTGCCACCAGTGCTCTCTACGGTGAAGCTTTCTTT
>NA|TRBJ1-2|TRBV6-5|NA
CASSSTIGAGGHGYTF
TGTGCCAGCAGTTCGACGATTGGGGCAGGAGGGCACGGCTACACCTTC
>NA|TRBJ1-5|TRBV6-5|NA
CASGLAGGNQPQHF
TGTGCCAGCGGGTTAGCGGGTGGCAATCAGCCCCAGCATTTT
>NA|TRBJ1-3|TRBV7-9|NA
CASSSGGPGNTIYF
TGTGCCAGCAGCTCGGGAGGGCCTGGAAACACCATATATTTT
>TRBD2|TRBJ2-3|TRBV19|NA
CASTLRGGSSTDTQYF
TGTGCCAGTACCCTCCGGGGGGGCTCTAGCACAGATACGCAGTATTTT
>NA|TRBJ2-7|TRBV28|NA
CAWPPGHNYEQYF
TGTGCTTGGCCCCCGGGACACAACTACGAGCAGTACTTC
>TRBD1|TRBJ2-7|TRBV4-3|NA
CASSQARGHYEQYF
TGCGCCAGCAGCCAAGCCAGGGGGCATTACGAGCAGTACTTC
>NA|TRBJ2-3|TRBV2|NA
CASNDRLVTQYF
TGTGCCAGCAATGATAGACTAGTGACGCAGTATTTT
>NA|TRBJ2-1|TRBV6-2/TRBV6-3|once
CASSVTRSGNEQFF
TGTGCCAGCAGCGTTACGCGGAGCGGGAATGAGCAGTTCTTC